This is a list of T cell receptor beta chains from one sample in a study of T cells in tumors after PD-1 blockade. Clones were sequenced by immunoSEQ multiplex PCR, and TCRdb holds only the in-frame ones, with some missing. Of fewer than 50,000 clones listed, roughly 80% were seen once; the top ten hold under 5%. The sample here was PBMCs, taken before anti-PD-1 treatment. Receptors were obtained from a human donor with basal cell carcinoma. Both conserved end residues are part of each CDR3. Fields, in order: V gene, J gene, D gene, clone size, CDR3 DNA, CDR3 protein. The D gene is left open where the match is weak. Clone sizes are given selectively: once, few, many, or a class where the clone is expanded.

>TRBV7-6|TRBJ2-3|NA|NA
TGTGCCAGCAGCCGGGGTGGTGGCACAGATACGCAGTATTTT
CASSRGGGTDTQYF
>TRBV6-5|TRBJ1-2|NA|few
TGTGCCAGCAGAGACACCGGGACAACCTATGGCTACACCTTC
CASRDTGTTYGYTF
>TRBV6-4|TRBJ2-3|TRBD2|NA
TGTGCCAGCAGTGACCTAGCGGGGGCAGATACGCAGTATTTT
CASSDLAGADTQYF
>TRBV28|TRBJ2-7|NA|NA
TGTGCCAGCAGTCTCCCGGGGAACTACGAGCAGTACTTC
CASSLPGNYEQYF
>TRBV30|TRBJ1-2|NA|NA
TGTGCCTGGAACGGGGGGTATATCTATGGCTACACCTTC
CAWNGGYIYGYTF
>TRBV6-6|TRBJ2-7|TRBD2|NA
TGTGCCAGCAGTTATGGAGCGGGGGGAACCCTGGAGCAGTACTTC
CASSYGAGGTLEQYF
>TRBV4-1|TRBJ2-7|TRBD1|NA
TGCGCCAGCAGCCACGGATCGGGGACAGGATACGAGCAGTACTTC
CASSHGSGTGYEQYF
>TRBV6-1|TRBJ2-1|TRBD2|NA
TGTGCCAGCAGTGAATGGGGAGGGAGTAATACCTACAATGAGCAGTTCTTC
CASSEWGGSNTYNEQFF
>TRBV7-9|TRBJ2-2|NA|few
TGTGCCAGCAGCTTAGCTCCAGGGGCGATCACCGGGGAGCTGTTTTTT
CASSLAPGAITGELFF
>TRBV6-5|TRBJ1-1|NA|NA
TGTGCCAGCTGGAGAGGGAACACTGAAGCTTTCTTT
CASWRGNTEAFF
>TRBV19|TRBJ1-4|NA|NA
TGTGCCAGTAGTATCTCTCAGGGGACTAATGAAAAACTGTTTTTT
CASSISQGTNEKLFF
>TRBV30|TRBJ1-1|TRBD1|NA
TGTGCCTGGCGGACAGGACGTGAAGCTTTCTTT
CAWRTGREAFF
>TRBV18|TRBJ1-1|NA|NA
TGTGCCAGCTCACTAGACCAGCACACTGAAGCTTTCTTT
CASSLDQHTEAFF
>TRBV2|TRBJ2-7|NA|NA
TGTGCCAGCAGAGGTCTTTCTTCGTTCGAGCAGTACTTC
CASRGLSSFEQYF
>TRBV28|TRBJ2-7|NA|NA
TGTGCCAGCAGTTTGCGACAGGTGGGTTACGAGCAGTACTTC
CASSLRQVGYEQYF
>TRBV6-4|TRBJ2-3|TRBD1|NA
TGTGCCAGCAGTTACAGGGGGACGCAGTATTTT
CASSYRGTQYF
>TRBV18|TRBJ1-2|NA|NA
TGTGCCAGCTCACCACCGTCAGCTAACTATGGCTACACCTTC
CASSPPSANYGYTF
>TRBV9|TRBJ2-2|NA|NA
TGTGCCAGCAGCATCCGCTCCCTGGAGGGGGGTACGAACACCGGGGAGCTGTTTTTT
CASSIRSLEGGTNTGELFF
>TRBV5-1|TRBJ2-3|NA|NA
TGCGCCAGCAGCTTGGTAGGAACAGATACGCAGTATTTT
CASSLVGTDTQYF
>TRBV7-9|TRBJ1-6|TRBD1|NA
TGTGCCAGCAGCCATGGTAGGACAGGGGAAAATTCACCCCTCCACTTT
CASSHGRTGENSPLHF